These T cell receptor beta chains were read from a single sample in a study of metastatic and nonmetastatic thyroid tumors. Via MiXCR, TCRdb re-called the PCR reads. The table records tens of thousands of clones, more than 45% of them present only once. Source material: tumor tissue. Source of these receptors: a male donor with papillary thyroid cancer or a benign thyroid nodule (not recorded which). Some clones in this sample may be carry-over from other donors' samples. The CDR3 runs from the conserved cysteine through the conserved F or W. Size is stated for part of the rows, as once, few or many counts, or as a class when the clone is expanded.

>-|TRBV2
CASSGETGGYEQYF
>-|TRBV5-1
CASSLNGYEQYF
>few|TRBV19
CASRDRGNAYEQYF
>-|TRBV5-1
CASSQGTWDRSSYGYTF
>few|TRBV9
CASSAGTSVTDTQYF
>-|TRBV6-1
CASSEAGNYYGYIF
>few|TRBV6-1
CASTSTGDRGYEQYF
>few|TRBV6-1
CASSETGEFGGNTIYF
>-|TRBV6-8
CASSYYPAWGGIGRDTQYF
>-|TRBV6-6
CASSYAGTSSYEQYF
>few|TRBV11-2
CASSPPGLADNTGELFF
>few|TRBV5-1
CASSLDGNTGELFF
>once|TRBV7-7
CASSRTGGETQYF
>few|TRBV6-2/TRBV6-3
CASSFEGQGSRPQHF
>-|TRBV11-2
CASSLPEWSSYEQYF